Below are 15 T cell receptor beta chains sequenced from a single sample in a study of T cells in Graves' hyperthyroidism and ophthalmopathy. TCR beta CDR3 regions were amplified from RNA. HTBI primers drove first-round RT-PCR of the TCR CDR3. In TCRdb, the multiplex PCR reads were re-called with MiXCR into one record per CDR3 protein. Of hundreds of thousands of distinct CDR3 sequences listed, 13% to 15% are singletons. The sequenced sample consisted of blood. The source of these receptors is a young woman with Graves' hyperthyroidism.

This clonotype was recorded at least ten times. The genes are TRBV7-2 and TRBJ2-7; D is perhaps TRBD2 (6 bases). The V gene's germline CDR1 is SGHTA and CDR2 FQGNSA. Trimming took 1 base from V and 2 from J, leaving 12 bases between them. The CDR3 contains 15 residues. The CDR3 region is CASSLGLAPTYEQYF. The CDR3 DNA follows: TGTGCCAGCAGCTTAGGGCTAGCGCCCACCTACGAGCAGTACTTC.

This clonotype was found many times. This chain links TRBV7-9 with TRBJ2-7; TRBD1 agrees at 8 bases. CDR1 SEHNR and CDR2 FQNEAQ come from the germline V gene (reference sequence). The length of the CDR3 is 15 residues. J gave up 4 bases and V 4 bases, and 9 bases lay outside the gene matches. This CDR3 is CASSSQWDRRYEQYF. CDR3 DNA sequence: TGTGCCAGCAGCTCCCAATGGGACAGGAGATACGAGCAGTACTTC.

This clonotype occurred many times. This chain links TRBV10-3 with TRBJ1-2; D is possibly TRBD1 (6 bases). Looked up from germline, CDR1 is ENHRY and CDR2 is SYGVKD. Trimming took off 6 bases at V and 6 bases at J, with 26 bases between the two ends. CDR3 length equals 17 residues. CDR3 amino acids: CAIRGAGTALRIDGYTF. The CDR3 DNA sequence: TGTGCCATCAGGGGGGCGGGGACTGCCTTGCGGATAGATGGCTACACCTTC.

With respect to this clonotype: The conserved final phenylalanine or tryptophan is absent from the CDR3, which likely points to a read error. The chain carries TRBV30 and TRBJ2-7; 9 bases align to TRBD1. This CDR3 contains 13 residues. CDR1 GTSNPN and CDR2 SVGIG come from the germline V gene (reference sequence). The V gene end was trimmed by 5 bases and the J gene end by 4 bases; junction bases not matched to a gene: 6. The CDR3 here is CAWEDRGLYEQYL. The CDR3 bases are TGTGCCTGGGAGGACAGGGGCTTGTACGAGCAGTACTTA.

For the CDR3, the DNA is TGTGCCAGCAGCTTATCGCGGGAGCCCATCACAGATACGCAGTATTTT. As protein: CASSLSREPITDTQYF. This chain joins TRBV7-8 and TRBJ2-3; TRBD2 agrees at 7 bases. Germline V gene data show CDR1 as SGHVS and CDR2 as FQNEAQ. This CDR3 has 16 amino acids. Losses at the gene ends were 2 bases for V and 2 bases for J; bases not matched to a gene: 7.

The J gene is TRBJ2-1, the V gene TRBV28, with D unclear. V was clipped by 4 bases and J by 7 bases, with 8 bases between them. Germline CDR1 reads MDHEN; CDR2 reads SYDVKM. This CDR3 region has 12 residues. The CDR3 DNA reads TGTGCCAGCAGTTACGGTTGGAATGAGCAGTTCTTC. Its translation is CASSYGWNEQFF.

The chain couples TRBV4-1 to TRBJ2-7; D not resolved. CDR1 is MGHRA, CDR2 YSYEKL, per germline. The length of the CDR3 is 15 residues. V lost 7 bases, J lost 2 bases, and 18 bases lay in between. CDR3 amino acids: CASTDSQKTTYEQYF. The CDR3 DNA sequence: TGCGCCAGCACCGACTCGCAGAAAACAACCTACGAGCAGTACTTC.

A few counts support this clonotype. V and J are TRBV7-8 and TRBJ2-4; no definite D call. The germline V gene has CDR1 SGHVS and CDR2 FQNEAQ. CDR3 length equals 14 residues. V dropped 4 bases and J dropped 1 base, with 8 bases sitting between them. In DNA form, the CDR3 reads TGTGCCAGCAGCTCCCGTCCGGCCAAAAACATTCAGTACTTC. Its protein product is CASSSRPAKNIQYF.

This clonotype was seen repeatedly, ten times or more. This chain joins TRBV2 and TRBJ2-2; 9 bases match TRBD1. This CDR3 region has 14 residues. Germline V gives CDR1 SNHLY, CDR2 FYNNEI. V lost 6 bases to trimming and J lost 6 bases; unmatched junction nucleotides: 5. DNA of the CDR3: TGTGCCAGCAGGGGGACAGGGCGGTCCGGGGAGCTGTTTTTT. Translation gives CASRGTGRSGELFF.

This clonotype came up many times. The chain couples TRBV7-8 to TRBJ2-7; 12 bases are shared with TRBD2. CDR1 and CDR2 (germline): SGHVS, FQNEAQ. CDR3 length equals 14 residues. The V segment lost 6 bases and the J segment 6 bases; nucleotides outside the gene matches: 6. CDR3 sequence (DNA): TGTGCCAGCAGTAGGACTAGCGGGACTCGCGAGCAGTACTTC. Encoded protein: CASSRTSGTREQYF.

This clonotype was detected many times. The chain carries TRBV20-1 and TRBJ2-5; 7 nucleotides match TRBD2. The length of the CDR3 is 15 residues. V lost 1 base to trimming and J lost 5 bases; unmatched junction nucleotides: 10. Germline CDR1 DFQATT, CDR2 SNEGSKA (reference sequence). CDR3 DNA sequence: TGCAGTGCTAGAGGAGGAGCGGGGAGGGTCGAGACCCAGTACTTC. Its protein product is CSARGGAGRVETQYF.

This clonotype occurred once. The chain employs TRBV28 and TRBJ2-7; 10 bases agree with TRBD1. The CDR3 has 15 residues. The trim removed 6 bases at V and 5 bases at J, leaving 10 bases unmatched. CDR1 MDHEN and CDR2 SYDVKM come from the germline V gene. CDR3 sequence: CASSPPGQGDHEQYF. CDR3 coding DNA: TGTGCCAGCAGCCCTCCTGGACAGGGGGATCACGAGCAGTACTTC.

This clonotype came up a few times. CDR3 DNA sequence: TGCAGTGCTAGAGATCAGTTGAGCGGAAACACTGAAGCTTTCTTT. As protein: CSARDQLSGNTEAFF. This chain uses TRBV20-1 with TRBJ1-1; no reliable D call. Trimming removed 0 bases from V and 2 bases from J, with 13 bases in between. Germline values: CDR1 DFQATT, CDR2 SNEGSKA (reference sequence). The CDR3 spans 15 residues.

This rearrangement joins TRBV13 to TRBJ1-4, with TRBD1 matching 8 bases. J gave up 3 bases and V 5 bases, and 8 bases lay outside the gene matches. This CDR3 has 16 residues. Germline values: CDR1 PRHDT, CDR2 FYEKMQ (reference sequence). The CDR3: CASSLYGQGPNEKLFF. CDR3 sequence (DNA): TGTGCCAGCAGCCTTTACGGACAGGGCCCTAATGAAAAACTGTTTTTT.

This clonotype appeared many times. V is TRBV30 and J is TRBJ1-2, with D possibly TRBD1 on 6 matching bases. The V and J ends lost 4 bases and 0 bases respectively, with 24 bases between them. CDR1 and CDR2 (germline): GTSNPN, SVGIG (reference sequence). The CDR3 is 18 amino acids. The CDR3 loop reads CAWKLFGQPQEANYGYTF. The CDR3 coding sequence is TGTGCCTGGAAACTGTTCGGACAGCCCCAGGAGGCTAACTATGGCTACACCTTC. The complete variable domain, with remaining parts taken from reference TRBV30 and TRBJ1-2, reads SQTIHQWPATLVQPVGSPLSLECTVEGTSNPNLYWYRQAAGRGLQLLFYSVGIGQISSEVPQNLSASRPQDRQFILSSKKLLLSDSGFYLCAWKLFGQPQEANYGYTFGSGTRLTVV.